The 17 T cell receptor beta chains reported below all come from one sample, sequenced in a study of T cell repertoires in cytomegalovirus infection. MiXCR, run by TCRdb on the reads, gives a single entry per CDR3 protein. There are 750,000 to 950,000 distinct CDR3 sequences in the sample; 29% occur only once, and under 15% lies in the top ten. Which antigens these TCRs recognize remains unknown. Source: cultured CD8+ T cells from PBMCs, taken from culture after CMV antigen stimulation. Source of these receptors: a human donor in good health (CMV status not recorded). Some clones in this sample may be carry-over from other donors' samples.

This clonotype was seen a few times. A junction boundary mismatches the germline segment, possibly from a read error. The chain couples TRBV20-1 to TRBJ1-2, with D hard to call. Germline V gives CDR1 DFQATT, CDR2 SNEGSKA (reference sequence). This CDR3 is 15 amino acids long. Here the CDR3 reads CSARDLTEDIYDYTF. CDR3 bases: TGCAGTGCTAGAGATCTCACAGAGGATATCTATGACTACACCTTC.

This rearrangement joins TRBV6-1 to TRBJ2-2, with TRBD2 matching 10 bases. J was trimmed by 5 bases and V by 2 bases; bases with no gene match: 5. The CDR3 sequence is 16 residues long. The germline V gene has CDR1 MNHNS and CDR2 SASEGT. CDR3 protein: CASSEFPAGGTGELFF. CDR3 nucleotides: TGTGCCAGCAGTGAATTCCCAGCGGGAGGGACCGGGGAGCTGTTTTTT.

The rearrangement joins TRBV29-1 to TRBJ2-7, with D unclear. Germline lookup yields CDR1 SQVTM and CDR2 ANQGSEA. The CDR3 is 10 amino acids. The V end lost 4 bases, the J end lost 6 bases, and 7 bases lay between the germline ends. DNA of the CDR3: TGCAGCGTTGTCATACGCGAGCAGTACTTC. Its translation: CSVVIREQYF.

This rearrangement joins TRBV6-1 to TRBJ1-5; weak D call: TRBD1 (6 bases). The germline gives CDR1 MNHNS, CDR2 SASEGT. CDR3 size: 15 residues. Trimming pared 1 base from V and 6 bases from J, leaving 13 bases between. CDR3 region: CASSEDLGAGQPQHF. CDR3 DNA sequence: TGTGCCAGCAGTGAAGATTTGGGGGCCGGTCAGCCCCAGCATTTT.

In regard to this clonotype: Sequence at one end of the junction differs from germline and may be a read error. V usage is TRBV5-3 and J usage is TRBJ2-1, with D possibly TRBD1 on 5 matching bases. TRBV5-3 is treated as an ORF (open reading frame) with a function not yet certain. This CDR3 comprises 15 residues. The DNA of the CDR3 is TGTGCCAGCAGCTTCCCCGCCGGGTTAGGGGATGAGCAGTTCTTC. Protein product: CASSFPAGLGDEQFF.

This chain's CDR3 is CASEGGLSYNSPLHF. CDR3 nucleotide sequence: TGTGCCAGCGAAGGGGGTTTATCCTATAATTCACCCCTCCACTTT. V and J are TRBV11-2 and TRBJ1-6; D may be TRBD1 (6 bases). Germline V gives CDR1 SGHAT, CDR2 FQNNGV. This CDR3 is built from 15 residues. Trimming removed 8 bases from V and 1 base from J, with 12 bases in between.

This clonotype occurred a few times. The chain couples TRBV19 to TRBJ1-1, with D unclear. The CDR3 length is 12 residues. Deletions cut 6 bases from V and 5 bases from J, with 10 bases between. CDR1 and CDR2 (germline): LNHDA, SQIVND (reference sequence). CDR3 sequence (DNA): TGTGCCAGTAGCCGGGCAGGAACTGAAGCTTTCTTT. Residues: CASSRAGTEAFF. The entire variable domain, with the rest obtained from reference TRBV19 and TRBJ1-1, is as follows: DGGITQSPKYLFRKEGQNVTLSCEQNLNHDAMYWYRQDPGQGLRLIYYSQIVNDFQKGDIAEGYSVSREKKESFPLTVTSAQKNPTAFYLCASSRAGTEAFFGQGTRLTVV.

The chain is built from TRBV4-2 and TRBJ1-6, with a possible D match to TRBD1 (5 bases). This CDR3 has 18 amino acids. Deletions cut 5 bases from V and 0 bases from J, with 17 bases between. Germline V gene data show CDR1 as LGHNA and CDR2 as YNFKEQ. The DNA of the CDR3 is TGTGCCAGCAGCTCCCCGGAGGGGAGAGACTCCTATAATTCACCCCTCCACTTT. Its translation is CASSSPEGRDSYNSPLHF.

CDR3 in DNA: TGTGCCAGCAGTGGTTGGACAGGGGGCGAGGTAATAAACTATGGCTACACCTTC. This gives the protein CASSGWTGGEVINYGYTF. The chain employs TRBV28 and TRBJ1-2; TRBD1 aligns across 11 bases. The V and J ends lost 5 bases and 2 bases, in that order; junction bases with no gene match: 13. CDR1 is MDHEN and CDR2 is SYDVKM in the germline V gene. The CDR3 covers 18 residues.

The chain has TRBV29-1 and TRBJ2-1; D is undetermined. CDR3 size: 12 residues. Germline V gene lookup returns CDR1 SQVTM and CDR2 ANQGSEA. V dropped 0 bases and J dropped 8 bases, with 8 bases sitting between them. For the CDR3, the DNA is TGCAGCGTTGAAGATCTTAGTGATGAGCAGTTCTTC. This gives the protein CSVEDLSDEQFF.

The count of this clonotype is one. A read error may explain this, as a much larger clone is one base away. The V and J genes are TRBV27 and TRBJ1-1; no reliable D call. The V end lost 6 bases, the J end lost 0 bases, and 11 bases lay between the germline ends. CDR3 length: 14 amino acids. Per the germline V gene, CDR1 is MNHEY and CDR2 is SMNVEV (reference sequence). The CDR3 DNA sequence: TGTGCCAGCAGACAAGGGAGGATGAACACTGAAGCTTTCTTT. Its protein is CASRQGRMNTEAFF.

The genes are TRBV5-4 and TRBJ1-1; D is uncertain. Trimming took off 4 bases at V and 5 bases at J, with 9 bases between the two ends. The CDR3 length is 12 residues. Germline V gives CDR1 SGHNT, CDR2 YYREEE (reference sequence). For the CDR3, the DNA is TGTGCCAGCAGCACCGCTCGGACTGAAGCTTTCTTT. It is translated as CASSTARTEAFF. The full variable domain, in which reference TRBV5-4 and TRBJ1-1 provide the parts outside the CDR3, is ETGVTQSPTHLIKTRGQQVTLRCSSQSGHNTVSWYQQALGQGPQFIFQYYREEENGRGNFPPRFSGLQFPNYSSELNVNALELDDSALYLCASSTARTEAFFGQGTRLTVV.

The chain is built from TRBV7-9 and TRBJ1-2, with no clear D. The CDR3 loop spans 15 amino acids. V was trimmed by 5 bases and J by 3 bases, leaving 16 bases between them. Germline V lookup: CDR1 SEHNR, CDR2 FQNEAQ (reference sequence). CDR3 residues: CASSPGLGLDYGYTF. The CDR3 coding sequence is TGTGCCAGCAGCCCCGGTTTGGGCTTGGACTATGGCTACACCTTC.

This clonotype was seen more than once but under ten times. V and J are TRBV2 and TRBJ2-2, with D possibly being TRBD1 (5 bases). The CDR3 runs 12 residues. Trimming left V 8 bases short and J 5 bases short, with 9 bases between. Looked up from germline, CDR1 is SNHLY and CDR2 is FYNNEI. CDR3 amino acids: CASLPGTGELFF. The CDR3 DNA is TGTGCCAGCCTTCCAGGGACCGGGGAGCTGTTTTTT.

The chain couples TRBV6-8 to TRBJ2-7; either TRBD1 or TRBD2 may supply D (6 bases each). The CDR3 has 15 amino acids. The germline V gene has CDR1 MNHGY and CDR2 SAAAGT. V was shortened by 6 bases and J by 2 bases, with 17 bases between the two germline ends. The CDR3 loop reads CASSPGADPPYEQYV. In DNA, the CDR3 is TGTGCCAGCAGCCCGGGGGCCGACCCACCCTACGAGCAGTACGTC.

This CDR3 is CASSQRQVNTEAFF. The CDR3 DNA reads as TGTGCCAGCAGCCAACGACAGGTAAACACTGAAGCTTTCTTT. This rearrangement joins TRBV28 to TRBJ1-1; TRBD1 is a possible D gene (6 bases). Trimming pared 6 bases from V and 2 bases from J, leaving 13 bases between. The CDR3 runs to 14 residues. Germline loops: CDR1 MDHEN, CDR2 SYDVKM.

The rearrangement links TRBV28 to TRBJ1-1; D is ambiguous. V was shortened by 2 bases and J by 7 bases, with 17 bases between the two germline ends. The germline V gene has CDR1 MDHEN and CDR2 SYDVKM. This CDR3 spans 15 amino acids. Here the CDR3 reads CASSLLRWGGLEAFF. The CDR3 nucleotides read TGTGCCAGCAGTTTACTGAGGTGGGGTGGCCTTGAAGCTTTCTTT. The full variable domain, rest sourced from reference TRBV28 and TRBJ1-1, is DVKVTQSSRYLVKRTGEKVFLECVQDMDHENMFWYRQDPGLGLRLIYFSYDVKMKEKGDIPEGYSVSREKKERFSLILESASTNQTSMYLCASSLLRWGGLEAFFGQGTRLTVV.